This T cell receptor beta chain was profiled in a study of blood T cell repertoires in COVID-19. V trimming: 6 bases; J trimming: 5 bases; junction bases outside the gene matches: 12. CDR3 length: 15 amino acids. The V gene's germline CDR1 is MDHEN and CDR2 SYDVKM. Original data processing: The authors estimated nucleated cell counts from reference gene primer amplification. Sequenced by immunoSEQ multiplex PCR; TCRdb stores in-frame clones only, minus some. V, J and clone size are taken as reported in that table, and D and trimming were inferred from the DNA itself. The table has roughly 270,000 clones, 82% seen once; the top ten hold over 4%.

The chain couples TRBV28 to TRBJ2-5; 7 positions agree with TRBD2. This receptor was taken from a man between 40 and 49 years old who had been exposed to COVID-19. The sequenced sample consisted of PBMCs or T cells enriched from blood (not recorded which). CDR3 sequence (DNA): TGTGCCAGCAGGGACTATAGCGGAGCGGGGGAGACCCAGTACTTC. Protein product: CASRDYSGAGETQYF.